These 12 T cell receptor beta chains originate from one sample sequenced in a study of CD8+ T cells in alopecia areata. The treatment is: oral pan-JAK inhibitor, 5-10 mg twice daily. Sequencing relied on a cDNA template that was reverse transcribed from extracted RNA. Sequencing was performed with immunoSEQ multiplex PCR; in TCRdb, only in-frame clones are kept and a portion is missing. This table holds about 150,000 clones, about 71% found once. The material was CD4+ T cells sorted from blood, obtained at week 4, from a patient treated with tofacitinib. The receptors shown here come from a human donor with alopecia areata.

The gene calls are TRBV30 and TRBJ2-4; TRBD1 is a possible D gene (6 bases). V gave up 4 bases and J gave up 0 bases, with 16 bases separating them. Per the germline V gene, CDR1 is GTSNPN and CDR2 is SVGIG (reference sequence). The CDR3 sequence is 16 residues long. The CDR3, as DNA: TGTGCCTGGAAGGAACAGGGATCACTAGCCAAAAACATTCAGTACTTC. Its protein is CAWKEQGSLAKNIQYF.

V usage is TRBV7-9 and J usage is TRBJ1-4; D unclear. The germline gives CDR1 SEHNR, CDR2 FQNEAQ (reference sequence). This CDR3 is 14 amino acids long. Between the trimmed V and J ends, which lost 3 bases and 1 base, there was a span of 6 bases. CDR3 loop: CASSFSRTNEKLFF. The CDR3 bases are TGTGCCAGCAGCTTCTCGAGAACTAATGAAAAACTGTTTTTT.

The chain links TRBV29-1 to TRBJ2-2, with D unresolved. Germline V lookup: CDR1 SQVTM, CDR2 ANQGSEA. The CDR3 is made up of 13 amino acids. Trimming removed 0 bases from V and 7 bases from J, with 9 bases in between. CDR3 DNA: TGCAGCGTTGAAGAGTGGGATGGCGGGGAGCTGTTTTTT. It codes for CSVEEWDGGELFF.

The J gene is TRBJ1-4, the V gene TRBV15; D is unclear. Per germline, CDR1 LNHNV and CDR2 YYDKDF (reference sequence). The CDR3 contains 13 residues. V lost 4 bases and J lost 5, with 8 bases in between. Here the CDR3 reads CATSNEGNEKLFF. The CDR3 DNA is TGTGCCACCAGCAACGAAGGGAATGAAAAACTGTTTTTT. The whole variable domain, filled in from reference TRBV15 and TRBJ1-4, reads DAMVIQNPRYQVTQFGKPVTLSCSQTLNHNVMYWYQQKSSQAPKLLFHYYDKDFNNEADTPDNFQSRRPNTSFCFLDIRSPGLGDTAMYLCATSNEGNEKLFFGSGTQLSVL.

V gene TRBV10-3 combines with J gene TRBJ2-5, with TRBD2 identical over 9 bases. CDR1 and CDR2 (germline): ENHRY, SYGVKD. This CDR3 spans 13 amino acids. Trimming took 4 bases from V and 4 from J; bases not matched to a gene: 1. CDR3 residues: CAISGTSVETQYF. The CDR3 DNA reads as TGTGCCATCAGTGGGACTAGCGTAGAGACCCAGTACTTC.

V is TRBV5-1 and J is TRBJ2-5; 9 bases line up with TRBD1. J lost 2 bases, V lost 4 bases, and 3 bases had no gene match. Germline assignment: CDR1 SGHRS and CDR2 YFSETQ. CDR3 length: 14 residues. The DNA of the CDR3 is TGCGCCAGCAGCCTGGACAGGGGACAAGAGACCCAGTACTTC. Residues: CASSLDRGQETQYF.

About this clone: Other DNA sequences in the sample encode the same CDR3. The genes are TRBV6-5 and TRBJ2-3; D might be TRBD2 (6 bases). Germline CDR1 MNHEY, CDR2 SVGAGI. V lost 6 bases, J lost 0 bases, and 7 bases lay in between. This CDR3 is built from 13 residues. The CDR3 DNA reads TGTGCCAGCAGGCGGGACAGCACAGATACGCAGTATTTT. The encoded protein is CASRRDSTDTQYF.

This chain joins TRBV11-2 and TRBJ2-7; D is unresolved. CDR1 and CDR2 from the germline V gene are SGHAT and FQNNGV. V dropped 5 bases and J dropped 0 bases, with 11 bases sitting between them. The CDR3 consists of 14 residues. CDR3 region: CASSPQPSSYEQYF. DNA of the CDR3: TGTGCCAGCAGCCCCCAACCGAGCTCCTACGAGCAGTACTTC.

The rearrangement links TRBV6-5 to TRBJ1-1; D remains unclear. The CDR3 contains 13 residues. Germline CDR1 and CDR2: MNHEY and SVGAGI. The ends were cut back, 8 bases at V and 7 bases at J, with 17 bases in the middle. CDR3 bases: TGTGCCAGCGTTCGAAGGCAGGCCGATGAAGCTTTCTTT. This codes for CASVRRQADEAFF.

The rearrangement joins TRBV29-1 to TRBJ2-3; D is unresolved. CDR1 and CDR2 from the germline V gene are SQVTM and ANQGSEA. The ends were cut back, 5 bases at V and 2 bases at J, with 11 bases in the middle. CDR3 length: 13 amino acids. The CDR3 sequence: CSVLAPLTDTQYF. For the CDR3, the DNA is TGCAGCGTTTTGGCACCTCTCACAGATACGCAGTATTTT.

The gene calls are TRBV7-2 and TRBJ2-2; D is possibly TRBD2 (6 bases). The CDR3 loop spans 14 amino acids. From germline, CDR1 is SGHTA and CDR2 FQGNSA. The V end was cut by 5 bases, the J end by 6 bases, with 13 bases between. In DNA, the CDR3 is TGTGCCAGCAGCATCCAACTAGCTCCCGGGGAGCTGTTTTTT. Translation gives CASSIQLAPGELFF.

This clone has only a few counts. This rearrangement joins TRBV29-1 to TRBJ2-2, with 11 bases that match TRBD1. The CDR3 loop spans 14 amino acids. V trimming: 4 bases; J trimming: 3 bases; junction bases outside the gene matches: 1. Germline-derived CDR1 and CDR2 are SQVTM and ANQGSEA. For the CDR3, the DNA is TGCAGCGTTGGGACAGGGGGCTACACCGGGGAGCTGTTTTTT. This translates into CSVGTGGYTGELFF.